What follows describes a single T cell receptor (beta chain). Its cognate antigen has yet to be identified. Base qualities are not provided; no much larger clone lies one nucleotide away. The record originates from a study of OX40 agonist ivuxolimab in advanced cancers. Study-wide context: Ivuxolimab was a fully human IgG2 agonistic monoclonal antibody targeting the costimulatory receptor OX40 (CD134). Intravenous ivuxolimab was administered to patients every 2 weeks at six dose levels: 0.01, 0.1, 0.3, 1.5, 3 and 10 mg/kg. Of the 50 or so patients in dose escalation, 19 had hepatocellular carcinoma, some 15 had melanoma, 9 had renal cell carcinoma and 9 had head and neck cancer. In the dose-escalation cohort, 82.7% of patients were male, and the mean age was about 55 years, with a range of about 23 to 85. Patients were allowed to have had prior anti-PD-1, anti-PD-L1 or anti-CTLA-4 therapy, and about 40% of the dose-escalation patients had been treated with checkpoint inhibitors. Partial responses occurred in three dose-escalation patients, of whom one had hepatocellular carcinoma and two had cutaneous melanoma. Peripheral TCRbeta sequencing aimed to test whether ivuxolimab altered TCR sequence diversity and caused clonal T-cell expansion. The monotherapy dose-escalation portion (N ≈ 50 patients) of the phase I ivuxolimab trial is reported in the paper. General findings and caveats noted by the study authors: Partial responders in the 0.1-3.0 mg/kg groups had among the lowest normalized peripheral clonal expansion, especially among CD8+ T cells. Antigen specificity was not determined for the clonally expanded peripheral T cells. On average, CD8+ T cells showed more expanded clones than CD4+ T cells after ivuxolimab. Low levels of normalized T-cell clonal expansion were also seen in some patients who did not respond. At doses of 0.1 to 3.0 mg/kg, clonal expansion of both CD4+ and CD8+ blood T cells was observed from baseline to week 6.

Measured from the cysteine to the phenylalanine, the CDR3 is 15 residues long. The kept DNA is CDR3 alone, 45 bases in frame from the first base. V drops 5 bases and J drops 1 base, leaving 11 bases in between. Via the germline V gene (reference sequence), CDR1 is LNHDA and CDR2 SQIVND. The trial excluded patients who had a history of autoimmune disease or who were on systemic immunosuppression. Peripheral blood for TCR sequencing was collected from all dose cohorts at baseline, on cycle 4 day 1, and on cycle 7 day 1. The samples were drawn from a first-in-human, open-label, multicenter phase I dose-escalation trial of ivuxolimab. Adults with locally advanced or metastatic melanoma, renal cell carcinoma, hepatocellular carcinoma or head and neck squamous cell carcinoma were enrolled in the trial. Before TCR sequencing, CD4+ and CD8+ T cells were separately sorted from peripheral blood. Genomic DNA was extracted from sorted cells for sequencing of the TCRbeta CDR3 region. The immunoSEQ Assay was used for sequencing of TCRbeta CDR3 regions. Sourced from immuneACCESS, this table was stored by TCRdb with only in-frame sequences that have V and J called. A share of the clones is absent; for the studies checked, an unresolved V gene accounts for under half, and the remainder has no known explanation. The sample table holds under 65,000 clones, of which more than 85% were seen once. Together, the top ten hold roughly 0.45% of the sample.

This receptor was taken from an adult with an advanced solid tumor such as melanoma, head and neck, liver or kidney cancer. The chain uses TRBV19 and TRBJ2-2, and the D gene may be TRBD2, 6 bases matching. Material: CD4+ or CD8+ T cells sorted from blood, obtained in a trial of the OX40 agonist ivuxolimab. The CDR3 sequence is CASSPLEGNTGELFF. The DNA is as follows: TGTGCCAGTAGTCCATTGGAGGGGAACACCGGGGAGCTGTTTTTT.